Listed here is a single T cell receptor beta chain. Its antigen remains unknown. This entry belongs to a study of T cell repertoires in cytomegalovirus infection. Background on the study: Both a matching HLA type and CMV infection were indicated by public TCR beta signatures.

From the reads, TCRdb called clonotypes with MiXCR, one entry per CDR3 protein. Of about 160,000 distinct CDR3 sequences in the sample, roughly 22% were seen once. Study-level results: CMV-specific TCR beta clonotypes restricted by HLA-C dominated the ex vivo response.

The V segment lost 5 bases and the J segment 0 bases; nucleotides outside the gene matches: 6. Germline CDR1 SGHVS, CDR2 FNYEAQ. The CDR3 is 15 residues long. The chain combines TRBV7-6 with TRBJ1-2; 7 bases are a match to TRBD1. The source was CD8+ T cells from cultured PBMCs, collected from culture after CMV antigen stimulation. This sequence was found in a human donor in good health (CMV status not recorded). Some clones in this sample may be carry-over from other donors' samples. This chain's CDR3 is CASSPGTVPNYGYTF. CDR3 coding DNA: TGTGCCAGCAGCCCAGGGACAGTGCCTAACTATGGCTACACCTTC.